A single sample gave rise to the 15 T cell receptor beta chains below, sequenced in a study of shared clonotypes between healthy human individuals. Generated by immunoSEQ multiplex PCR, the TCRdb table keeps only in-frame clones and is missing some. The sample has 1.6 million or so clones; less than 99% are singletons. The sample was naive CD4+ T cells sorted from blood. Subset here: CD45RA+ positively selected. Source of these receptors: a man in his thirties or forties in good health.

The genes are TRBV7-2 and TRBJ2-7, with 7 bases aligning to TRBD1. Unmatched junction bases numbered 19, after V lost 5 bases and J lost 9 bases. Germline V lookup: CDR1 SGHTA, CDR2 FQGNSA. The CDR3 is 16 amino acids. CDR3 DNA: TGTGCCAGCAGCCGTGCGTCGGGACAGCGACTACGAGGGCAGTACTTC. This gives the protein CASSRASGQRLRGQYF.

The V and J genes are TRBV5-6 and TRBJ2-2; D may be TRBD2 (6 bases). V lost 2 bases and J 7 bases, leaving 9 bases between the germline ends. This CDR3 is 13 amino acids long. Germline V gene lookup returns CDR1 SGHDT and CDR2 YYEEEE. For the CDR3, the DNA is TGTGCCAGCAGCTTTACTAGCTACGGGGAGCTGTTTTTT. It is translated as CASSFTSYGELFF.

The chain couples TRBV6-5 to TRBJ2-7; TRBD2 might be the D (8 bases). The CDR3 extends over 15 amino acids. Germline CDR1 and CDR2: MNHEY and SVGAGI. Trimming pared 6 bases from V and 6 bases from J, leaving 21 bases between. The DNA for the CDR3 is TGTGCCAGCAGCTCCAACAGGGGACTAGGTAGCGAGCAGTACTTC. Encoded protein: CASSSNRGLGSEQYF.

For this clone: This same CDR3 is encoded by further DNA sequences in the sample. In DNA, the CDR3 is TGTGCCAGCAGTTTGAGAAACTATGGCTACACCTTC. The encoded protein is CASSLRNYGYTF. The V gene is TRBV28, the J gene TRBJ1-2, with D hard to call. The CDR3 runs to 12 residues. V was cut by 3 bases and J by 2 bases, with 4 bases left in between. Germline values: CDR1 MDHEN, CDR2 SYDVKM.

This chain joins TRBV5-5 and TRBJ1-1; 10 nucleotides agree with TRBD1. Germline lookup yields CDR1 SGHKS and CDR2 YYEKEE (reference sequence). The CDR3 is 17 residues long. V gave up 6 bases and J gave up 1 base; unmatched junction bases: 12. This chain's CDR3 is CASTPPTGGAGNTEAFF. CDR3 DNA: TGTGCCAGCACCCCCCCGACAGGGGGCGCCGGGAACACTGAAGCTTTCTTT.

A note on this clone: The same CDR3 also results from other DNA sequences found in this sample. The J gene is TRBJ1-2, the V gene TRBV7-8; D gene unclear. This CDR3 has 14 residues. Trimming left V 1 base short and J 0 bases short, with 6 bases between. Germline V gene sequence: CDR1 SGHVS, CDR2 FQNEAQ. Here the CDR3 DNA reads TGTGCCAGCAGCTTAGGCGACTCTAACTATGGCTACACCTTC. It translates to CASSLGDSNYGYTF. Full variable domain (rest looked up from reference TRBV7-8 and TRBJ1-2): GAGVSQSPRYKVAKRGQDVALRCDPISGHVSLFWYQQALGQGPEFLTYFQNEAQLDKSGLPSDRFFAERPEGSVSTLKIQRTQQEDSAVYLCASSLGDSNYGYTFGSGTRLTVV.

The V and J genes are TRBV5-1 and TRBJ2-3, with 8 bases identical to TRBD1. The CDR3 loop spans 14 amino acids. Trimming took 3 bases from V and 3 from J; bases not matched to a gene: 3. Germline assignment: CDR1 SGHRS and CDR2 YFSETQ. The CDR3 loop reads CASSSQGVTDTQYF. The CDR3 DNA reads TGCGCCAGCAGCTCACAGGGGGTTACAGATACGCAGTATTTT.

The V call is TRBV29-1, the J call TRBJ2-5, with D possibly being TRBD2 (5 bases). CDR3 size: 13 residues. The V and J ends lost 4 bases and 5 bases respectively, with 14 bases between them. In germline, CDR1 is SQVTM, CDR2 ANQGSEA. CDR3 sequence (DNA): TGCAGCGTTGCGAGGGCGGATGTTGAGACCCAGTACTTC. It codes for CSVARADVETQYF.

The chain has TRBV10-3 and TRBJ2-5; 10 nucleotides match TRBD2. Germline CDR1 and CDR2: ENHRY and SYGVKD. V gave up 6 bases and J gave up 1 base; unmatched junction bases: 5. The CDR3 spans 15 residues. CDR3 sequence reads: CAISRTSGTQETQYF. CDR3 DNA sequence: TGTGCCATCAGCCGGACTAGCGGAACCCAAGAGACCCAGTACTTC.

As regards this clone: Additional DNA sequences in this sample encode the identical CDR3. This sequence joins TRBV6-5 and TRBJ1-1, with D hard to call. The V gene's germline CDR1 is MNHEY and CDR2 SVGAGI. The CDR3 is 13 amino acids. V was clipped by 1 base and J by 1 base, with 4 bases between them. This CDR3 is CASSYLKNTEAFF. The CDR3 DNA follows: TGTGCCAGCAGTTACTTGAAGAACACTGAAGCTTTCTTT.

This chain connects TRBV19 to TRBJ2-2; D gene ambiguous. Germline V gene lookup returns CDR1 LNHDA and CDR2 SQIVND (reference sequence). This CDR3 is built from 14 residues. The germline V and J ends were trimmed by 3 bases and 4 bases, with 9 bases remaining between them. CDR3 loop: CASSIKVITGELFF. The CDR3 DNA follows: TGTGCCAGTAGTATTAAGGTGATCACCGGGGAGCTGTTTTTT.

The V call is TRBV10-2, the J call TRBJ2-5; TRBD1 aligns across 9 bases. V lost 6 bases, J lost 5 bases, and 7 bases stayed unmatched. Looked up from germline, CDR1 is WSHSY and CDR2 is SAAADI. This CDR3 comprises 14 residues. This CDR3 reads CASRRDRVDETQYF. The CDR3 DNA sequence: TGCGCCAGCAGGCGGGACAGGGTCGATGAGACCCAGTACTTC.

CDR3 residues: CASSSGLAGAEQFF. CDR3 coding DNA: TGTGCCAGCAGCTCGGGACTAGCGGGAGCTGAGCAGTTCTTC. The chain joins TRBV7-8 to TRBJ2-1, with TRBD2 identical over 14 bases. J gave up 9 bases and V 4 bases, and 2 bases lay outside the gene matches. CDR1 and CDR2 (germline): SGHVS, FQNEAQ. This CDR3 is built from 14 residues. Based on the CDR3 plus reference TRBV7-8 and TRBJ2-1, the full variable domain is GAGVSQSPRYKVAKRGQDVALRCDPISGHVSLFWYQQALGQGPEFLTYFQNEAQLDKSGLPSDRFFAERPEGSVSTLKIQRTQQEDSAVYLCASSSGLAGAEQFFGPGTRLTVL.

Turning to this clone: Within the sample, other DNA sequences also encode this same CDR3. This chain links TRBV7-9 with TRBJ1-1; D gene uncertain. V was cut by 0 bases and J by 0 bases, with 5 bases left in between. The CDR3 extends over 14 amino acids. Germline CDR1 and CDR2: SEHNR and FQNEAQ (reference sequence). The CDR3 nucleotides are TGTGCCAGCAGCTTAGCAGTACTGAACACTGAAGCTTTCTTT. It encodes CASSLAVLNTEAFF.

The chain joins TRBV7-9 to TRBJ2-7; TRBD1 matches 8 bases. Trimming at V came to 5 bases and at J to 5 bases, leaving 8 bases not matched to a gene. The CDR3 runs to 14 residues. Per the germline V gene, CDR1 is SEHNR and CDR2 is FQNEAQ (reference sequence). CDR3: CASSPDRGRDEQYF. The CDR3 DNA reads as TGTGCCAGCAGCCCCGACAGGGGCCGGGACGAGCAGTACTTC.